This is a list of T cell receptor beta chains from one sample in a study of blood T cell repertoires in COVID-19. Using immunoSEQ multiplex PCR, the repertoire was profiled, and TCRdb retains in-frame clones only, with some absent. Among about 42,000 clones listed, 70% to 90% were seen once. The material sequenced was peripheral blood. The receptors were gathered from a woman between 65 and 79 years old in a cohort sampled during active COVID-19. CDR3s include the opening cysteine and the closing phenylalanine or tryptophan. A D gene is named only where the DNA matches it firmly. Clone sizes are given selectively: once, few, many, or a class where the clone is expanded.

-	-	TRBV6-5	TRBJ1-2	CASSPLREITDGYTF	TGTGCCAGCAGTCCCTTGAGAGAGATCACAGATGGCTACACCTTC
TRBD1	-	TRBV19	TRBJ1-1	CASSIGPGQGGGTEAFF	TGTGCCAGTAGTATCGGCCCCGGACAGGGGGGGGGCACTGAAGCTTTCTTT
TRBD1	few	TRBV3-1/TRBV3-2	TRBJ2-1	CASSQDRGQGGKFF	TGTGCCAGCAGCCAAGACCGGGGACAGGGGGGGAAGTTCTTC
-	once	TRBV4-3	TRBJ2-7	CASSQDLGQGNEQYF	TGCGCCAGCAGCCAAGATCTAGGACAAGGGAACGAGCAGTACTTC
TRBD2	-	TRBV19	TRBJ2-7	CASSISAGGTYEQYF	TGTGCCAGTAGTATTTCGGCGGGAGGCACCTACGAGCAGTACTTC
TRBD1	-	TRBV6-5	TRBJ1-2	CASSYSGTAVYGYTF	TGTGCCAGCAGTTACTCTGGGACAGCAGTCTATGGCTACACCTTC
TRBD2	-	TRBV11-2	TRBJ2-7	CASSGLAAYEQYF	TGTGCCAGCAGCGGACTAGCGGCCTACGAGCAGTACTTC
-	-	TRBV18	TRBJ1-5	CASSPGTIDQPQHF	TGTGCCAGCTCACCCGGGACAATTGATCAGCCCCAGCATTTT
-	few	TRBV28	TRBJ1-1	CASSLWQLNTEAFF	TGTGCCAGCAGTTTATGGCAGTTAAACACTGAAGCTTTCTTT
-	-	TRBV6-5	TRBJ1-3	CASSYSNPQAGNTIYF	TGTGCCAGCAGTTACTCGAATCCACAGGCTGGAAACACCATATATTTT
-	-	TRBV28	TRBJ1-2	CASSLGAGGGYTF	TGTGCCAGCAGTTTGGGGGCGGGAGGGGGCTACACCTTC
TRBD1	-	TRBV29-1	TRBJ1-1	CSVARDRRGAFF	TGCAGCGTTGCCCGGGACAGGCGAGGGGCTTTCTTT
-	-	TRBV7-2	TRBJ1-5	CASSLFLNQPQHF	TGTGCCAGCAGCTTATTTCTCAATCAGCCCCAGCATTTT
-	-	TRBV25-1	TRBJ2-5	CASSPLQFNYEETQYF	TGTGCCAGCAGTCCGCTTCAATTTAACTACGAAGAGACCCAGTACTTC
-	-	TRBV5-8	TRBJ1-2	CASSLAAGHNYGYTF	TGTGCCAGCAGCTTGGCCGCAGGCCACAACTATGGCTACACCTTC
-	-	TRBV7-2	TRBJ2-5	CASSSSGSGGQETQYF	TGTGCCAGCAGCTCCTCGGGTAGCGGAGGACAAGAGACCCAGTACTTC
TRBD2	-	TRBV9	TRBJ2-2	CASSAPSGRDTGELFF	TGTGCCAGCAGCGCCCCAAGCGGGAGGGACACCGGGGAGCTGTTTTTT
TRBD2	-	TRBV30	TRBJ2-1	CAWSTGLAGHNEQFF	TGTGCCTGGAGTACGGGACTAGCGGGTCACAATGAGCAGTTCTTC
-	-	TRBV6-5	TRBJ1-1	CASRNSQGAFF	TGTGCCAGCAGGAACTCCCAGGGAGCTTTCTTT
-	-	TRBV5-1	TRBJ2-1	CASSSTTGTHVYNEQFF	TGCGCCAGCAGCTCAACTACCGGGACTCACGTCTACAATGAGCAGTTCTTC
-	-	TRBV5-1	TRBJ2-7	CASSPDSQSSYEQYF	TGCGCCAGCAGTCCTGACAGCCAGTCCTCCTACGAGCAGTACTTC
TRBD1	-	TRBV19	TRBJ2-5	CASSIYGTGPIQETQYF	TGTGCCAGTAGTATTTATGGGACAGGCCCAATCCAAGAGACCCAGTACTTC
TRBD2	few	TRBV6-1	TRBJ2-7	CASSEGEGTEQYF	TGTGCCAGCAGTGAAGGGGAGGGTACCGAGCAGTACTTC
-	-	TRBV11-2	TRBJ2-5	CASSLGGTPSQETQYF	TGTGCCAGCAGCTTAGGCGGGACCCCCTCACAAGAGACCCAGTACTTC
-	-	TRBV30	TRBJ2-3	CAWRVAGSTDTQYF	TGTGCCTGGAGGGTGGCGGGAAGCACAGATACGCAGTATTTT
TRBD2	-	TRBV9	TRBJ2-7	CASSVAASGSYEQYF	TGTGCCAGCAGCGTAGCGGCTAGCGGGTCCTACGAGCAGTACTTC
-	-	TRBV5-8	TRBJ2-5	CASSLAGWETQYF	TGTGCCAGCAGCTTGGCCGGGTGGGAGACCCAGTACTTC
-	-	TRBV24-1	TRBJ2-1	CATSDPGLLNEQFF	TGTGCCACCAGTGATCCGGGACTGCTCAATGAGCAGTTCTTC
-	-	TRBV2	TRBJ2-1	CASRPIRSSGYEQFF	TGTGCCAGCAGGCCGATCCGGTCTAGTGGCTATGAGCAGTTCTTC
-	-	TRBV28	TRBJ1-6	CASSLGGRGDSPLHF	TGTGCCAGCAGTTTAGGAGGTCGCGGGGATTCACCCCTCCACTTT
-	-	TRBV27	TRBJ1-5	CASSPFGQPQHF	TGTGCCAGCAGCCCCTTCGGGCAGCCCCAGCATTTT
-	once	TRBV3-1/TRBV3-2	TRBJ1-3	CASSPPRQISGNTIYF	TGTGCCAGCAGCCCTCCCCGACAAATCTCTGGAAACACCATATATTTT
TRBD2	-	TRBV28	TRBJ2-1	CASSKRERRWDEQFF	TGTGCCAGCAGTAAGCGGGAGAGAAGGTGGGATGAGCAGTTCTTC
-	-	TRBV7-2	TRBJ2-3	CASSLAYLTDTQYF	TGTGCCAGCAGCTTAGCCTACCTCACAGATACGCAGTATTTT
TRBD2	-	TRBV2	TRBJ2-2	CASSVGLAETGELFF	TGTGCCAGCAGTGTAGGACTAGCGGAGACCGGGGAGCTGTTTTTT
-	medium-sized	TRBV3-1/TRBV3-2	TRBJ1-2	CASSQEAGGSTYGYTF	TGTGCCAGCAGCCAAGAAGCGGGGGGCTCAACCTATGGCTACACCTTC
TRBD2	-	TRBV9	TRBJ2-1	CASSVVLAGALNEQFF	TGTGCCAGCAGCGTAGTACTAGCGGGAGCTTTAAATGAGCAGTTCTTC
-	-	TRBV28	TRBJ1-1	CASSWGRGEAFF	TGTGCCAGCAGTTGGGGTAGGGGTGAAGCTTTCTTT
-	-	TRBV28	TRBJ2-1	CASSLLLSGSYNEQFF	TGTGCCAGCAGTTTATTACTTTCGGGGTCCTACAATGAGCAGTTCTTC
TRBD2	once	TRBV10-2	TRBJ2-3	CASKGSGEGDTQYF	TGCGCCAGCAAGGGAAGCGGGGAGGGGGATACGCAGTATTTT
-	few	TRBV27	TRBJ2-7	CASSWRVSYEQYF	TGTGCCAGCAGTTGGAGAGTTTCCTACGAGCAGTACTTC
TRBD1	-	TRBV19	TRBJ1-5	CASSPWTGQDQPQHF	TGTGCCAGTAGTCCCTGGACAGGGCAGGACCAGCCCCAGCATTTT
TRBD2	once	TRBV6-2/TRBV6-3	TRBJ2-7	CASSYSGGRGLWEQYF	TGTGCCAGCAGTTACTCAGGCGGGAGGGGCCTTTGGGAGCAGTACTTC
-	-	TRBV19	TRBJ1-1	CAPTGGRTEAFF	TGTGCCCCTACGGGGGGCAGGACTGAAGCTTTCTTT
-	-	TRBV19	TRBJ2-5	CASSMRQETQYF	TGTGCCAGTAGTATGAGGCAAGAGACCCAGTACTTC
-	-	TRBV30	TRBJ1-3	CAIIPGSRGNTIYF	TGTGCCATAATCCCAGGGTCTCGCGGAAACACCATATATTTT
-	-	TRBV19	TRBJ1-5	CASSITSGHNQPQHF	TGTGCCAGTAGTATTACATCAGGGCACAATCAGCCCCAGCATTTT
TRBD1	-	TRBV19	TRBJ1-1	CASCTTGGYTKAFF	TGTGCCAGTTGTACGACAGGGGGGTATACTAAAGCTTTCTTT
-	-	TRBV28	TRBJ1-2	CASSSGAGSLSYTF	TGTGCCAGCAGTTCAGGGGCAGGTTCTTTGTCTTACACCTTC
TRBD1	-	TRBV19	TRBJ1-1	CASSISQGASTEAFF	TGTGCCAGTAGTATTTCTCAGGGGGCGAGCACTGAAGCTTTCTTT
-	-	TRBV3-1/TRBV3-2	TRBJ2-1	CASSYYTDKDEQFF	TGTGCCAGCAGCTATTATACAGACAAAGACGAGCAGTTCTTC
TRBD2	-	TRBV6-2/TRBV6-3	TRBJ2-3	CASSYGTSGRTDTQYF	TGTGCCAGCAGTTACGGTACTAGCGGGAGGACAGATACGCAGTATTTT
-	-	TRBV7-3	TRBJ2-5	CASSRGGQETQYF	TGTGCCAGCAGCCGAGGGGGTCAAGAGACCCAGTACTTC
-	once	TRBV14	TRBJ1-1	CASSWGLNTEAFF	TGTGCCAGCTCGTGGGGCCTGAACACTGAAGCTTTCTTT
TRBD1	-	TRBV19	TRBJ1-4	CASTGTARVATNEKLFF	TGTGCCAGTACCGGGACAGCCAGAGTTGCAACTAATGAAAAACTGTTTTTT
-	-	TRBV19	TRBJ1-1	CASSTPPANEAFF	TGTGCCAGTAGTACCCCCCCCGCGAACGAAGCTTTCTTT
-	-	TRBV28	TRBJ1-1	CASSLGGLTNTEAFF	TGTGCCAGCAGTTTAGGTGGACTAACGAACACTGAAGCTTTCTTT
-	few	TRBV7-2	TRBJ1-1	CASSVAGRSTEAFF	TGTGCCAGCAGCGTTGCAGGGAGGTCCACTGAAGCTTTCTTT
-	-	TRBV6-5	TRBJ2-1	CASDSVSYNEQFF	TGTGCCAGCGATAGCGTGTCCTACAATGAGCAGTTCTTC
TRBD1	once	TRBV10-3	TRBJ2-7	CAISPWGQGASYEQYF	TGTGCCATCTCTCCTTGGGGACAGGGAGCGTCCTACGAGCAGTACTTC